This TCR beta chain was identified in a study of neurological immune-mediated disorders. Study-level information: The multiple sclerosis group of some 34 included 31 relapsing-remitting and 3 secondary progressive patients.

A remark on this clonotype: What it binds is unknown.

A 10-nucleotide random UMI tagged transcripts in template-switch 5'RACE cDNA synthesis. TCRdb re-derived calls from the 5' RACE reads in MiXCR, one entry per CDR3 protein. The sample lists tens of thousands of distinct CDR3 sequences; around 4% were seen once. The study, taken as a whole, reports: Because no CDR3 amino acid sequences were shared across subjects by expanded clones, private repertoires were suggested in all groups.

The clonotype was recovered from a woman aged 60-75 years with multiple sclerosis. Sequencing was done on a sample of PBMCs.

CDR3 sequence reads: CASSVGPGTNIQYF. The CDR3 DNA is TGTGCCAGCAGTGTAGGGCCTGGCACGAACATTCAGTACTTC. The chain combines TRBV2 with TRBJ2-4; D is unclear. Germline assignment: CDR1 SNHLY and CDR2 FYNNEI. Trimming removed 4 bases from V and 7 bases from J, with 14 bases in between. The CDR3 runs to 14 residues. The complete variable domain, with remaining parts taken from reference TRBV2 and TRBJ2-4, reads EPEVTQTPSHQVTQMGQEVILRCVPISNHLYFYWYRQILGQKVEFLVSFYNNEISEKSEIFDDQFSVERPDGSNFTLKIRSTKLEDSAMYFCASSVGPGTNIQYFGAGTRLSVL.